A single sample is the source of the 17 T cell receptor beta chains below, sequenced in a study of siplizumab effects on memory and regulatory T cells. Profiled with immunoSEQ multiplex PCR; TCRdb holds only in-frame clones, not every one. The sample lists more than 75,000 clones, 80% to 95% occurring once. The sample comprised CD8+ T cells sorted from blood. Receptors were obtained from a human donor in good health.

The V call is TRBV19, the J call TRBJ2-3; 8 bases match TRBD2. V shed 4 bases and J 2 bases; nucleotides not matched to a gene: 11. There are 17 residues in the CDR3. Germline V lookup: CDR1 LNHDA, CDR2 SQIVND (reference sequence). This CDR3 reads CASSTYPSGSITDTQYF. The CDR3 bases are TGTGCCAGTAGTACCTATCCGAGCGGGAGTATCACAGATACGCAGTATTTT. Full variable domain (outside the CDR3, taken from reference TRBV19 and TRBJ2-3): DGGITQSPKYLFRKEGQNVTLSCEQNLNHDAMYWYRQDPGQGLRLIYYSQIVNDFQKGDIAEGYSVSREKKESFPLTVTSAQKNPTAFYLCASSTYPSGSITDTQYFGPGTRLTVL.

In the case of this clone: The same CDR3 also results from other DNA sequences found in this sample. The CDR3 here is CASSISGNTEAFF. The CDR3 DNA sequence: TGTGCCAGTAGTATATCGGGGAACACTGAAGCTTTCTTT. The chain employs TRBV19 and TRBJ1-1; D is unclear. Germline lookup yields CDR1 LNHDA and CDR2 SQIVND (reference sequence). Trimming removed 2 bases from V and 1 base from J, with 5 bases in between. The CDR3 has 13 residues.

This chain joins TRBV27 and TRBJ2-2; 8 bases agree with TRBD1. V trimming: 5 bases; J trimming: 5 bases; junction bases outside the gene matches: 13. The CDR3 has 17 amino acids. Germline-derived CDR1 and CDR2 are MNHEY and SMNVEV (reference sequence). As DNA, the CDR3 is TGTGCCAGCAGTCTACCACTCCAGGGACAGGTTACCGGGGAGCTGTTTTTT. Residues: CASSLPLQGQVTGELFF.

The V gene is TRBV4-1, the J gene TRBJ1-2, with a possible D match to TRBD1 (5 bases). Germline V gives CDR1 MGHRA, CDR2 YSYEKL. CDR3 size: 15 residues. V was shortened by 0 bases and J by 4 bases, with 12 bases between the two germline ends. The CDR3 region is CASSQDRGNAYGYTF. In DNA, the CDR3 is TGCGCCAGCAGCCAAGATCGGGGGAACGCCTATGGCTACACCTTC.

This clone was seen once. The V gene is TRBV7-9, the J gene TRBJ2-1; a weak D match, TRBD1 (5 bases). Between the trimmed V and J ends, which lost 0 bases and 7 bases, there was a span of 7 bases. The germline V gene has CDR1 SEHNR and CDR2 FQNEAQ (reference sequence). CDR3 length equals 13 residues. The CDR3 loop reads CASSLAGVNEQFF. CDR3 in DNA: TGTGCCAGCAGCTTAGCAGGGGTAAATGAGCAGTTCTTC.

The CDR3 sequence: CASSEGVGETQYF. The CDR3 DNA follows: TGTGCCAGCAGTGAAGGCGTGGGAGAGACCCAGTACTTC. The chain uses TRBV25-1 and TRBJ2-5, with D unclear. The CDR3 has 13 residues. Germline V gene lookup returns CDR1 MGHDK and CDR2 SYGVNS. V lost 2 bases to trimming and J lost 4 bases, with 8 bases between them.

This chain links TRBV13 with TRBJ2-3, with no clear D. V was pared by 4 bases and J by 6 bases, with 8 bases between. The CDR3 extends over 12 amino acids. The germline gives CDR1 PRHDT, CDR2 FYEKMQ (reference sequence). The CDR3 coding sequence is TGTGCCAGCAGCTCAGCTCGGGATACGCAGTATTTT. Its protein is CASSSARDTQYF.

The table lists this clone with a count of one. The V and J genes are TRBV7-2 and TRBJ2-3; tentatively, D is TRBD1 (6 bases). The CDR3 is 15 residues long. V was cut by 6 bases and J by 3 bases, with 16 bases left in between. Germline CDR1 and CDR2: SGHTA and FQGNSA. This chain's CDR3 is CASSAITGYTDTQYF. CDR3 DNA sequence: TGTGCCAGCAGTGCGATAACAGGGTATACAGATACGCAGTATTTT.

The V call is TRBV30, the J call TRBJ1-2; D remains ambiguous. Germline CDR1 GTSNPN, CDR2 SVGIG (reference sequence). The CDR3 contains 13 residues. With 4 bases removed from V and 2 bases from J, the gap between germline ends came to 11 bases. CDR3 nucleotides: TGTGCCTGGAATTTGGTCAGCAACTATGGCTACACCTTC. Amino acids: CAWNLVSNYGYTF.

This clone was seen a few times. V usage is TRBV28 and J usage is TRBJ1-2, with D perhaps TRBD1 (5 bases). The CDR3 is 13 residues long. Germline V gives CDR1 MDHEN, CDR2 SYDVKM. The ends were cut back, 6 bases at V and 2 bases at J, with 10 bases in the middle. CDR3 protein: CASSETENYGYTF. The DNA for the CDR3 is TGTGCCAGCAGCGAGACAGAGAACTATGGCTACACCTTC.

The chain employs TRBV2 and TRBJ1-1, with D perhaps TRBD1 (5 bases). Trimming took off 8 bases at V and 2 bases at J, with 15 bases between the two ends. There are 14 residues in the CDR3. Germline V gene lookup returns CDR1 SNHLY and CDR2 FYNNEI. CDR3 amino acids: CASGHAGLNTEAFF. The CDR3 DNA reads TGTGCCAGCGGACACGCCGGACTTAACACTGAAGCTTTCTTT.

The chain joins TRBV11-2 to TRBJ1-1, with 10 bases aligning to TRBD1. CDR1 and CDR2 from the germline V gene are SGHAT and FQNNGV. With V trimmed by 5 bases and J by 4 bases, 7 bases remained unmatched. This CDR3 region has 15 residues. CDR3 coding DNA: TGTGCCAGCAGCCCGGACAGGGGGACGACCACTGAAGCTTTCTTT. Protein product: CASSPDRGTTTEAFF.

In this sample, this clone turned up once. J is TRBJ2-7 and V is TRBV11-1, with unresolved D. Per the germline V gene, CDR1 is SGHAT and CDR2 is FQDESV (reference sequence). Trimming left V 7 bases short and J 0 bases short, with 16 bases between. This CDR3 has 15 residues. The CDR3 DNA follows: TGTGCCAGCACCAGTTCCCGGTCCAGCTCCTACGAGCAGTACTTC. Its protein is CASTSSRSSSYEQYF. Full variable domain (rest looked up from reference TRBV11-1 and TRBJ2-7): EAEVAQSPRYKITEKSQAVAFWCDPISGHATLYWYRQILGQGPELLVQFQDESVVDDSQLPKDRFSAERLKGVDSTLKIQPAELGDSAMYLCASTSSRSSSYEQYFGPGTRLTVT.

This clone was found once. V gene TRBV4-1 combines with J gene TRBJ1-1; a weak D match, TRBD1 (5 bases). This CDR3 has 17 amino acids. The germline gives CDR1 MGHRA, CDR2 YSYEKL. V lost 4 bases and J lost 1, with 19 bases in between. DNA of the CDR3: TGCGCCAGCAGCCCGCTGTTAGGGCAGGGCCCGAACACTGAAGCTTTCTTT. It translates to CASSPLLGQGPNTEAFF.

This rearrangement joins TRBV29-1 to TRBJ2-7, with 9 nucleotides matching TRBD1. The V and J ends lost 3 bases and 5 bases, in that order; junction bases with no gene match: 5. CDR1 is SQVTM, CDR2 ANQGSEA, per germline. There are 13 residues in the CDR3. The CDR3 sequence is CSVETGGTHEQYF. DNA for the CDR3: TGCAGCGTTGAGACAGGGGGAACCCACGAGCAGTACTTC.

V is TRBV7-9 and J is TRBJ2-1, with unresolved D. The V end was cut by 3 bases, the J end by 7 bases, with 10 bases between. Germline CDR1 and CDR2: SEHNR and FQNEAQ (reference sequence). The CDR3 totals 13 residues. The CDR3 sequence is CASSLIGQNEQFF. CDR3 in DNA: TGTGCCAGCAGCTTGATTGGGCAAAATGAGCAGTTCTTC.

The gene calls are TRBV6-1 and TRBJ2-5; perhaps TRBD2 as D (6 bases). The CDR3 totals 13 residues. V lost 8 bases to trimming and J lost 5 bases, with 15 bases between them. Germline V CDR1 and CDR2: MNHNS, SASEGT. The CDR3, as DNA: TGTGCCAGCCGAAGACTAGGTGACGAGACCCAGTACTTC. Its translation: CASRRLGDETQYF.